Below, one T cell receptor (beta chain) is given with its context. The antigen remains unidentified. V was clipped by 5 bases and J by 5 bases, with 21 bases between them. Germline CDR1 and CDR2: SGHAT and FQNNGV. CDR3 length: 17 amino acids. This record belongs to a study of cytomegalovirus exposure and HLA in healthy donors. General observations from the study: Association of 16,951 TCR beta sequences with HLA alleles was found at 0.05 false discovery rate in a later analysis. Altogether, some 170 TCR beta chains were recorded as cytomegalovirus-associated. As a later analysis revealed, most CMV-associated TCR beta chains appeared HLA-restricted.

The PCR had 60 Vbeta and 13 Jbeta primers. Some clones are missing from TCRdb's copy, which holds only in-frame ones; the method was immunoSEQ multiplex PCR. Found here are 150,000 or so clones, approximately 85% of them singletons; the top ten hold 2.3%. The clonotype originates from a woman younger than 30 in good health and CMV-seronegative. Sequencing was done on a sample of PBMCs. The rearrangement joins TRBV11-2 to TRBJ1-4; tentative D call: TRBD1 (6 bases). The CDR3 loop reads CASSPAFRGGPNEKLFF. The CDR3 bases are TGTGCCAGCAGCCCGGCCTTTCGAGGGGGACCGAATGAAAAACTGTTTTTT.